Listed below are T cell receptor beta chains from one sample, sequenced in a study of blood T cell repertoires in COVID-19. Clones were sequenced by immunoSEQ multiplex PCR, and TCRdb holds only the in-frame ones, with some missing. The sample lists 300,000 to 350,000 clones; about nine tenths were seen once. The specimen was peripheral blood. The receptor source for this set is a woman aged 25-40 years with COVID-19, enrolled during active disease. Each CDR3 is given with its conserved first and last residue. Each record gives: V gene, J gene, clone size, D gene, CDR3 protein, CDR3 DNA. A D gene is named only where the DNA matches it firmly. Size tells how often a clone was seen (once, few, many) or the class of an expanded clone, and some rows leave it out.

TRBV3-1/TRBV3-2	TRBJ2-7	NA	NA	CASSQDRGFTYEQYF	TGTGCCAGCAGCCAAGACAGGGGTTTTACCTACGAGCAGTACTTC
TRBV27	TRBJ2-3	NA	TRBD2	CASSQRELSDTQYF	TGTGCCAGCAGCCAGCGGGAGTTGTCAGATACGCAGTATTTT
TRBV11-3	TRBJ2-7	NA	NA	CASSLNQREQYF	TGTGCCAGCAGCCTCAACCAGAGGGAGCAGTACTTC
TRBV7-9	TRBJ1-3	NA	NA	CASSLQGTTGNTIYF	TGTGCCAGCAGCTTGCAGGGTACCACTGGAAACACCATATATTTT
TRBV6-5	TRBJ2-3	once	NA	CASSLKFRGDTQYF	TGTGCCAGCAGCTTGAAATTTAGGGGAGATACGCAGTATTTT
TRBV19	TRBJ2-7	NA	NA	CASSQGHYEQYF	TGTGCCAGTAGTCAGGGCCACTACGAGCAGTACTTC
TRBV15	TRBJ1-2	NA	NA	CATSLRINYGYTF	TGTGCCACCAGTCTACGCATTAACTATGGCTACACCTTC
TRBV6-6	TRBJ2-7	NA	NA	CASCRERPYEQYF	TGTGCCAGCTGCCGGGAACGACCTTACGAGCAGTACTTC
TRBV24-1	TRBJ2-7	NA	TRBD1	CATSDTGAGTIYEQYF	TGTGCCACCAGTGACACAGGGGCAGGGACGATCTACGAGCAGTACTTC
TRBV5-8	TRBJ2-1	NA	NA	CASSLRGGSYNEQFF	TGTGCCAGCAGCTTGAGAGGCGGTTCCTACAATGAGCAGTTCTTC
TRBV6-6	TRBJ1-5	NA	NA	CASSIPGQGDQPQHF	TGTGCCAGCAGTATCCCGGGACAAGGGGATCAGCCCCAGCATTTT